This TCR beta chain was obtained from a study of cytomegalovirus exposure and HLA in healthy donors. Overall study context: The use of the same platform for the approximately 130 validation repertoires and the 550 to 850 first-cohort repertoires was reported by a later analysis.

V lost 7 bases and J lost 4; bases outside the gene matches: 7. This CDR3 comprises 14 residues. The V gene's germline CDR1 is SNHLY and CDR2 FYNNEI. Clones were read by immunoSEQ multiplex PCR, and TCRdb kept only the in-frame ones, dropping some. The table shows 150,000 to 200,000 clones, with about 81% occurring only once. The donors formed part of the roughly 120-subject validation cohort, distinct from the 666-subject first cohort. The rearrangement uses TRBV2 and TRBJ2-1; 7 nucleotides line up with TRBD2. The specimen was PBMCs. This receptor was identified in a woman in her twenties or thirties in good health and CMV-seronegative. The CDR3: CASTPGLIYNEQFF. CDR3 coding DNA: TGTGCCAGCACTCCGGGACTAATATACAATGAGCAGTTCTTC.